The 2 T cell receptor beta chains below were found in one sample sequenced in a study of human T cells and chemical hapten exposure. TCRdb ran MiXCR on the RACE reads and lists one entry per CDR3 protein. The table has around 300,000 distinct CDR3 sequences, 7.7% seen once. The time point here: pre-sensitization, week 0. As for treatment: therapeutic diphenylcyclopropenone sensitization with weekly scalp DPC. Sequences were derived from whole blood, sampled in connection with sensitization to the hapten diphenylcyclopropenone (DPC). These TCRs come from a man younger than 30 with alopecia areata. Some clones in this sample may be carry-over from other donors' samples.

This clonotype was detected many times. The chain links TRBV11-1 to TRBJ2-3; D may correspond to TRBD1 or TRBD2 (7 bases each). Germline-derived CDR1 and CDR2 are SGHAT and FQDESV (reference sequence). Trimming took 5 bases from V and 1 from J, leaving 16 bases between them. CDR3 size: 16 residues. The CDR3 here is CASSPNPGGGTDTQYF. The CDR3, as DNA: TGTGCCAGCAGCCCGAACCCAGGGGGGGGCACAGATACGCAGTATTTT.

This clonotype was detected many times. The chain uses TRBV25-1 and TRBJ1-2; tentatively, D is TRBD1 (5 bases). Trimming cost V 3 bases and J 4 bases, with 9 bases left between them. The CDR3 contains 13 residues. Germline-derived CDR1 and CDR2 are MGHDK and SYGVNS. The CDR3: CASSDAGPYGYTF. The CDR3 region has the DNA TGTGCCAGCAGTGACGCAGGGCCCTATGGCTACACCTTC.